These 17 T cell receptor beta chains came from one sample sequenced in a study of regulatory T cells in long-lasting Graves disease. For TCR beta, libraries came from iRepertoire HTBI primers and Arm-PCR of CDR3 regions. TCRdb reprocessed the multiplex PCR reads with MiXCR, giving one entry per CDR3 protein. The repertoire holds hundreds of thousands of distinct CDR3 sequences, with 15% to 20% as singletons. This sample's time point: newly diagnosed GD, antithyroid drugs for less than 3 months. With RNA extracted from PBMCs as input, the TCR library was made. The data were also submitted as part of a second study, on T cells in Graves' hyperthyroidism and ophthalmopathy.

This specimen was peripheral blood mononuclear cells (PBMCs), taken at new diagnosis, from a patient treated with antithyroid drugs. The receptors were gathered from a man younger than 30 with Graves disease.

This clonotype was observed a handful of times. The chain carries TRBV7-9 and TRBJ2-7; D is unclear. Trimming pared 3 bases from V and 0 bases from J, leaving 12 bases between. CDR3 size: 15 residues. Germline V lookup: CDR1 SEHNR, CDR2 FQNEAQ (reference sequence). DNA of the CDR3: TGTGCCAGCAGCTTTGTCGGAGAACCCTCCTACGAGCAGTACTTC. Amino acid sequence: CASSFVGEPSYEQYF.

This clonotype has a count of ten or more. J is TRBJ1-1 and V is TRBV27; D remains ambiguous. The CDR3 has 14 amino acids. V lost 6 bases, J lost 0 bases, and 11 bases lay in between. Germline assignment: CDR1 MNHEY and CDR2 SMNVEV (reference sequence). CDR3 in amino acids: CASSIGSMNTEAFF. CDR3 sequence (DNA): TGTGCCAGCAGCATCGGATCCATGAACACTGAAGCTTTCTTT.

This rearrangement joins TRBV11-2 to TRBJ1-3; D not resolved. Germline-derived CDR1 and CDR2 are SGHAT and FQNNGV. V lost 2 bases to trimming and J lost 0 bases, with 11 bases between them. This CDR3 spans 16 amino acids. The CDR3 spells CASSLRAESSGNTIYF. CDR3 nucleotide sequence: TGTGCCAGCAGCTTACGGGCCGAGAGCTCTGGAAACACCATATATTTT.

With respect to this clonotype: A far bigger clonotype differs at one base, so this is likely a read error. The chain employs TRBV5-1 and TRBJ2-7, with TRBD2 matching over 11 bases. Germline-derived CDR1 and CDR2 are SGHRS and YFSETQ. CDR3 size: 14 residues. The chain's CDR3 is CASSTGLADYEQYF. Here the CDR3 DNA reads TGTGCCAGCAGCACGGGACTAGCGGACTACGAGCAGTACTTC.

This clonotype occurred many times. CDR3 DNA: TGTGCCAGCAGCTTTGCGGGAGGTATTTACAATGAGCAGTTCTTC. Translation: CASSFAGGIYNEQFF. The chain carries TRBV11-3 and TRBJ2-1, with 8 bases identical to TRBD2. This CDR3 spans 15 amino acids. Germline V lookup: CDR1 SGHNT, CDR2 YENEEA. The ends lost 3 bases at V and 4 bases at J; junction bases unmatched: 5.

There are a few counts of this clonotype. The CDR3 DNA reads as TGCGCCAGCAGCCAAGATTTTGGACTAGCAGAGACCCAGTACTTC. Amino acids: CASSQDFGLAETQYF. The chain links TRBV4-1 to TRBJ2-5; TRBD2 matches at 8 bases. This CDR3 spans 15 amino acids. Looked up from germline, CDR1 is MGHRA and CDR2 is YSYEKL. The V segment lost 0 bases and the J segment 4 bases; nucleotides outside the gene matches: 4.

In this sample, this clonotype turned up a few times. The rearrangement links TRBV6-1 to TRBJ1-2; 9 bases fit TRBD1. The V gene end was trimmed by 6 bases and the J gene end by 3 bases; junction bases not matched to a gene: 5. The CDR3 runs 14 residues. From germline, CDR1 is MNHNS and CDR2 SASEGT. The CDR3 protein is CASSRQGVYYGYTF. CDR3 nucleotide sequence: TGTGCCAGCAGCAGACAGGGGGTATACTATGGCTACACCTTC.

The chain employs TRBV5-1 and TRBJ1-1; 8 bases align to TRBD1. Germline-derived CDR1 and CDR2 are SGHRS and YFSETQ. V shed 3 bases, J shed 2 bases, and the junction held 9 bases outside the gene matches. The CDR3 contains 16 residues. The CDR3 sequence is CASSSRRTGSNTEAFF. The CDR3 coding sequence is TGCGCCAGCAGCTCCCGCAGGACAGGGTCAAACACTGAAGCTTTCTTT.

This clonotype was seen ten or more times. The chain combines TRBV9 with TRBJ2-1, with TRBD2 matching 13 bases. Trimming at V came to 2 bases and at J to 7 bases, leaving 3 bases not matched to a gene. In germline, CDR1 is SGDLS, CDR2 YYNGEE. The CDR3 sequence is 15 residues long. CDR3 DNA sequence: TGTGCCAGCAGCGTTGGGACTAGCGGGACAAATGAGCAGTTCTTC. Translated: CASSVGTSGTNEQFF.

Ten or more counts support this clonotype. The V and J genes are TRBV3-1 and TRBJ1-2, with D perhaps matching TRBD1 (5 bases). V was pared by 0 bases and J by 13 bases, with 12 bases between. CDR1 is LGHDT, CDR2 YNNKEL, per germline (reference sequence). This CDR3 comprises 12 residues. The CDR3 sequence is CASSQDTGPCTF. The CDR3 DNA follows: TGTGCCAGCAGCCAAGATACGGGACCGTGCACCTTC.

This clonotype showed up many times. This rearrangement joins TRBV7-9 to TRBJ2-2, with no clear D. V was clipped by 6 bases and J by 1 base, with 9 bases between them. Per germline, CDR1 SEHNR and CDR2 FQNEAQ (reference sequence). The CDR3 consists of 14 residues. In nucleotides, the CDR3 is TGTGCCAGCAGACCTCAGGAGAACACCGGGGAGCTGTTTTTT. The encoded protein is CASRPQENTGELFF.

On this clonotype: A much bigger clone sits one base away, suggesting this may be a read error. The rearrangement joins TRBV18 to TRBJ1-2; D is perhaps TRBD1 (6 bases). The germline V gene has CDR1 KGHSH and CDR2 LQKENI. This CDR3 spans 13 amino acids. The CDR3 nucleotides read TGTGCCAGCTCACCCGACGGGGACGGGGGCTACGCCTTC. It encodes CASSPDGDGGYAF.

The rearrangement uses TRBV5-1 and TRBJ2-1; 9 nucleotides agree with TRBD2. CDR3 length: 14 residues. Germline CDR1 is SGHRS and CDR2 is YFSETQ. V shed 5 bases and J 7 bases; nucleotides not matched to a gene: 7. The CDR3 DNA follows: TGCGCCAGCAGGAGGGCGGGAGGGGCAAATGAGCAGTTCTTC. Its translation is CASRRAGGANEQFF. Supplemented by reference TRBV5-1 and TRBJ2-1, the full variable domain reads KAGVTQTPRYLIKTRGQQVTLSCSPISGHRSVSWYQQTPGQGLQFLFEYFSETQRNKGNFPGRFSGRQFSNSRSEMNVSTLELGDSALYLCASRRAGGANEQFFGPGTRLTVL.

This clonotype was seen ten or more times. This chain joins TRBV5-1 and TRBJ1-1; 8 bases match TRBD1. Germline trimming cut 4 bases from V and 3 bases from J; bases unmatched to any gene: 2. Germline CDR1 and CDR2: SGHRS and YFSETQ. The CDR3 consists of 13 residues. The CDR3 region has the DNA TGCGCCAGCAGCCTACAGGGGGACACTGAAGCTTTCTTT. It translates to CASSLQGDTEAFF.

The sample holds many counts of this clonotype. The chain joins TRBV6-2 or TRBV6-3 to TRBJ2-1; TRBD2 agrees at 14 bases. The CDR3 is 16 residues long. CDR1 and CDR2 (germline): MNHEY, SVGEGT. Trimming removed 6 bases from V and 12 bases from J; junction bases left unmatched: 13. CDR3 coding DNA: TGTGCCAGCAGGGAGTCCGGGACTAGCGGGAGTTGGCGGCAGTTCTTC. It translates to CASRESGTSGSWRQFF.

V is TRBV29-1 and J is TRBJ2-3; D is unresolved. The V end lost 8 bases, the J end lost 6 bases, and 12 bases lay between the germline ends. Germline CDR1 reads SQVTM; CDR2 reads ANQGSEA. The CDR3 runs 11 residues. This CDR3 reads CSQAFGDTQYF. Here the CDR3 DNA reads TGCAGCCAGGCCTTTGGGGATACGCAGTATTTT.

This clonotype was found many times. V gene TRBV20-1 combines with J gene TRBJ1-5, with 10 bases lining up with TRBD1. The V segment lost 6 bases and the J segment 6 bases; nucleotides outside the gene matches: 11. This CDR3 is 15 amino acids long. Germline CDR1 and CDR2: DFQATT and SNEGSKA (reference sequence). In DNA, the CDR3 is TGCAGTGCGCGTAGAGGGACAGGGGAAGGTCAGCCCCAGCATTTT. Translation gives CSARRGTGEGQPQHF.